The 10 T cell receptor beta chains in this list originate from one sample, sequenced in a study of T cells after yellow fever vaccination. TCRdb re-derived calls from the 5' RACE reads in MiXCR, one entry per CDR3 protein. The sample records around 300,000 distinct CDR3 sequences, about 4.5% being singletons. Sequenced material: PBMCs, taken 15 days after the yellow fever booster vaccination. All receptors derive from a man aged 18 to 29 who received the YFV17D yellow fever vaccine.

This clonotype was seen repeatedly, ten times or more. The chain recombines TRBV29-1 with TRBJ2-7; D gene uncertain. This CDR3 region has 12 residues. The germline gives CDR1 SQVTM, CDR2 ANQGSEA. V was pared by 4 bases and J by 0 bases, with 7 bases between. For the CDR3, the DNA is TGCAGCGTTGGTCCCGGCTCCTACGAGCAGTACTTC. Its protein is CSVGPGSYEQYF.

This clonotype appeared many times. The chain is built from TRBV5-1 and TRBJ2-5; D perhaps matches TRBD2 (6 bases). This CDR3 has 14 residues. Looked up from germline, CDR1 is SGHRS and CDR2 is YFSETQ. V was shortened by 1 base and J by 4 bases, with 11 bases between the two germline ends. The CDR3 region has the DNA TGCGCCAGCAGCTTGCTCAGGAGGGGAGAGACCCAGTACTTC. Its protein is CASSLLRRGETQYF.

The chain has TRBV2 and TRBJ2-5; D gene uncertain. V was pared by 3 bases and J by 4 bases, with 21 bases between. There are 17 residues in the CDR3. Germline V gives CDR1 SNHLY, CDR2 FYNNEI. The CDR3 DNA is TGTGCCAGCAGTGATATGTTCGCGACCCACGCAGGAGAGACCCAGTACTTC. This sequence encodes CASSDMFATHAGETQYF.

In its sample, this clonotype was seen many times. V usage is TRBV7-2 and J usage is TRBJ2-3, with TRBD2 identical over 13 bases. This CDR3 comprises 16 residues. Germline V lookup: CDR1 SGHTA, CDR2 FQGNSA. Trimming removed 4 bases from V and 6 bases from J; junction bases left unmatched: 7. CDR3 nucleotide sequence: TGTGCCAGCAGCTCCGGGACTAGCGGGGCGCTGGATACGCAGTATTTT. Its protein product is CASSSGTSGALDTQYF.

This clonotype was seen a handful of times. This rearrangement joins TRBV5-4 to TRBJ1-1; 9 bases map to TRBD1. Trimming at V came to 3 bases and at J to 8 bases, leaving 8 bases not matched to a gene. The CDR3 runs to 14 residues. CDR1 and CDR2 (germline): SGHNT, YYREEE (reference sequence). CDR3: CASSSTGGSGEAFF. The CDR3 nucleotides are TGTGCCAGCAGCTCGACAGGGGGTTCGGGCGAAGCTTTCTTT.

This clonotype was detected ten times or more. This sequence joins TRBV5-1 and TRBJ2-2, with a weak D call TRBD2 (6 bases). V lost 5 bases and J 3 bases, leaving 14 bases between the germline ends. The CDR3 has 15 residues. The germline gives CDR1 SGHRS, CDR2 YFSETQ. The CDR3 is CASRRGEVDTGELFF. CDR3 sequence (DNA): TGCGCCAGCAGGCGGGGCGAAGTGGACACCGGGGAGCTGTTTTTT.

This clonotype was recorded at least ten times. The chain links TRBV2 to TRBJ1-5; D is possibly TRBD1 (6 bases). V was trimmed by 5 bases and J by 6 bases, leaving 17 bases between them. CDR1 and CDR2 (germline): SNHLY, FYNNEI. The CDR3 length is 15 residues. The CDR3 DNA reads as TGTGCCAGCAGTAGCGGGGGGCGGTTTGTTCAGCCCCAGCATTTT. Translating it yields CASSSGGRFVQPQHF.

The table lists this clonotype with many counts. This sequence joins TRBV27 and TRBJ2-2; 8 nucleotides match TRBD1. Germline CDR1 MNHEY, CDR2 SMNVEV (reference sequence). This CDR3 is 15 amino acids long. Germline trimming cut 2 bases from V and 4 bases from J; bases unmatched to any gene: 3. The CDR3 DNA follows: TGTGCCAGCAGTTTACGGACAGGGACCACCGGGGAGCTGTTTTTT. Translation: CASSLRTGTTGELFF.

This clonotype was observed at least ten times. The chain recombines TRBV7-8 with TRBJ2-7, with 9 bases aligning to TRBD1. Germline V gene sequence: CDR1 SGHVS, CDR2 FQNEAQ. This CDR3 spans 18 amino acids. Germline trimming cut 5 bases from V and 9 bases from J; bases unmatched to any gene: 23. This CDR3 is CASSATRDRAPVRIGQYV. The DNA of the CDR3 is TGTGCCAGCAGCGCCACCCGGGACAGGGCACCGGTACGCATTGGGCAGTACGTC.

The sample holds a few counts of this clonotype. V usage is TRBV2 and J usage is TRBJ1-1; D is unclear. Germline loops: CDR1 SNHLY, CDR2 FYNNEI. V was trimmed by 4 bases and J by 1 base, leaving 7 bases between them. The CDR3 sequence is 13 residues long. The CDR3 DNA reads as TGTGCCAGCAGTGTATCCCAGAACACTGAAGCTTTCTTT. Its protein is CASSVSQNTEAFF. Full variable domain (missing parts from reference TRBV2 and TRBJ1-1): EPEVTQTPSHQVTQMGQEVILRCVPISNHLYFYWYRQILGQKVEFLVSFYNNEISEKSEIFDDQFSVERPDGSNFTLKIRSTKLEDSAMYFCASSVSQNTEAFFGQGTRLTVV.